A selection of T cell receptor beta chains follows, all from one sample in a study of post-analysis software for immune sequencing data. Via MiXCR, TCRdb re-called the PCR reads, giving one row per CDR3 protein. The table lists hundreds of thousands of distinct CDR3 sequences, about 27% of them singletons, with 0.55% to 0.65% in the top ten. Sequenced material: blood. The receptors originated from a girl aged 10 to 17 with multiple sclerosis. Both conserved end residues are part of each CDR3. Each record gives: V gene, D gene, J gene, clone size, CDR3 DNA, CDR3 protein. D genes are given only for firm matches. Only some rows state a clone size, as once, few, many or a class for expanded clones.

TRBV5-5	TRBD1	TRBJ2-4	.	TGTGCCAGCAGCACGGGACAGGGCTCTCGTGATTACGGAAACATTCAGTACTTC	CASSTGQGSRDYGNIQYF
TRBV6-1	TRBD1	TRBJ1-2	.	TGTGCCAGCAGTCCCCGGCTGGGGACAGGGGGTACGGTCTATGGCTACACCTTC	CASSPRLGTGGTVYGYTF
TRBV7-9	.	TRBJ1-1	.	TGTGCCAGCAGCTTAGCGGGACCAGGGAACACTGAAGCTTTCTTT	CASSLAGPGNTEAFF
TRBV15	.	TRBJ2-3	.	TGTGCCACCAGCAGAGAAAAATGGGGCACAGATACGCAGTATTTT	CATSREKWGTDTQYF
TRBV20-1	.	TRBJ2-7	.	TGCAGTGCTAGAGCCGACAAGTACTCCTACGAGCAGTACTTC	CSARADKYSYEQYF
TRBV11-1	TRBD1	TRBJ1-6	.	TGTGCCAGCACACTCGGGGGACAGGGGAATTCACCCCTCCACTTT	CASTLGGQGNSPLHF
TRBV7-9	.	TRBJ1-3	.	TGTGCCAGCAGCCCGAAACACCGGGCCTCGGACACCATATATTTT	CASSPKHRASDTIYF
TRBV21-1	.	TRBJ1-6	.	TGTGCCAGCAGCAAAGTTGTTCTTGGGCAGGGTTCACCCCTCCACTTT	CASSKVVLGQGSPLHF
TRBV18	.	TRBJ2-6	.	TGTGCCAGCTCACCCCTCGAGGCCAACGTCCTGACTTTC	CASSPLEANVLTF
TRBV5-5	.	TRBJ1-5	.	TGTGCCAGCAGCCAAGCACCGGATAGCAATCAGCCCCAGCATTTT	CASSQAPDSNQPQHF
TRBV6-6	.	TRBJ2-2	.	TGTGCCAGCAGTCAAAGGGGCGGTTCGGGCGGGGAGCTGTTTTTT	CASSQRGGSGGELFF
TRBV28	.	TRBJ2-5	.	TGTGCCAGCAGTTTATTGGGGCGGACCCAAGAGACCCAGTACTTC	CASSLLGRTQETQYF
TRBV6-5	.	TRBJ1-4	few	TGCGCCAGCAGCACTGGACCCGGACCCAGATCTGAAAAACTGTTTTTT	CASSTGPGPRSEKLFF
TRBV20-1	.	TRBJ2-2	.	TGCAGTGCTAGAGGACGGAAGAATCGAAGCACCGGGGAGCTGTTTTTT	CSARGRKNRSTGELFF
TRBV15	.	TRBJ2-3	few	TGTGCCACCAGCAGAGTTTCGGGGGTCGGCACAGATACGCAGTATTTT	CATSRVSGVGTDTQYF
TRBV20-1	.	TRBJ2-7	few	TGCAGTGTACGTTACCCGAATTCCTACGAGCAGTACTTC	CSVRYPNSYEQYF
TRBV5-1	.	TRBJ2-7	.	TGCGCCAGCAGCTTGGAGGCTAGCCGGCGGGAGCAGTACTTC	CASSLEASRREQYF
TRBV21-1	.	TRBJ2-1	.	TGTGCCAGCAGCAAAGCCGACAGAGACGCCTACAATGAGCAGTTCTTC	CASSKADRDAYNEQFF
TRBV5-1	.	TRBJ1-4	.	TGCGCCAGCAGCCCCCCAGCTAATGAAAAACTGTTTTTT	CASSPPANEKLFF
TRBV5-5	.	TRBJ1-4	.	TGTGCCAGCAGCTTGGGCCAGTCAAGTGAAAAACTGTTTTTT	CASSLGQSSEKLFF
TRBV29-1	.	TRBJ2-2	.	TGCAGCGTTGCTTCAGGGAACACCGGGGAGCTGTTTTTT	CSVASGNTGELFF
TRBV5-1	.	TRBJ2-5	.	TGCGCCACCAGCTCGAACAGGGAAGAGACCCAGTACTTC	CATSSNREETQYF
TRBV18	.	TRBJ2-3	.	TGTGCCAGCTCACCCTCCTTGGCGGAGAGGGGAGATACGCAGTATTTT	CASSPSLAERGDTQYF
TRBV20-1	.	TRBJ2-7	.	TGCAGTGCTAGAGGTATTCTGGGGGTCTACGAGCAGTACTTC	CSARGILGVYEQYF
TRBV20-1	.	TRBJ1-1	.	TGCAGGGTTTCGAGCGGCAACACTGAAGCTTTCTTT	CRVSSGNTEAFF
TRBV20-1	TRBD2	TRBJ2-7	few	TGCAGTGCCCTTGGGGCGGGAGGCATCACCTACGAGCAGTACTTC	CSALGAGGITYEQYF
TRBV10-3	TRBD1	TRBJ2-3	many	TGTGCCATCAGGCCGGACAGGGAGGCAGATACGCAGTATTTT	CAIRPDREADTQYF
TRBV3-1	.	TRBJ2-7	.	TGTGCCAGCAGCCAAGACGCACAGGGCTACGAGCAGTACTTC	CASSQDAQGYEQYF